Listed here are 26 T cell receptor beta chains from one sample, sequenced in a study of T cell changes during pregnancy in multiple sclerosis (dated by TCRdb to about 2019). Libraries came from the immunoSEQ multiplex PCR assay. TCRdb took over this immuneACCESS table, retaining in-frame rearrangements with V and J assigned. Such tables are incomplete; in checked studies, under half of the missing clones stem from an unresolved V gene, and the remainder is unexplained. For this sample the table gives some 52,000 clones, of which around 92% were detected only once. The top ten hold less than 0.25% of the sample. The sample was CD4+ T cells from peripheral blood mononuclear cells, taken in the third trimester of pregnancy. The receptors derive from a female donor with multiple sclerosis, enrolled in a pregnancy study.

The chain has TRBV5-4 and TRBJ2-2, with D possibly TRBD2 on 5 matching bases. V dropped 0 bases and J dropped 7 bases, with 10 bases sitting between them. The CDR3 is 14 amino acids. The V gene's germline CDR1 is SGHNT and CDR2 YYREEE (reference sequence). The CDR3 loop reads CASSLEVEGGELFF. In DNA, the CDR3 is TGTGCCAGCAGCTTGGAAGTCGAGGGCGGGGAGCTGTTTTTT.

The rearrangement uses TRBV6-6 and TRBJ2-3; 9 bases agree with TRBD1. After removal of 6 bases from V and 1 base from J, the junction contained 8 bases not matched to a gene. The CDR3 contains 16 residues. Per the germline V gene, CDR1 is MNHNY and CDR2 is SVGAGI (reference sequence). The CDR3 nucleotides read TGTGCCAGCAGGGGACAGGGCGTAGGTCGCACAGATACGCAGTATTTT. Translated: CASRGQGVGRTDTQYF.

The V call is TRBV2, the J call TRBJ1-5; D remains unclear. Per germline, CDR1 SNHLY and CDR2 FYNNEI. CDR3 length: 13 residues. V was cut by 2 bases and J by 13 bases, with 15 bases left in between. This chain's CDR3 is CASSENSEGKQHF. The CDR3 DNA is TGTGCCAGCAGTGAAAATAGTGAGGGAAAACAGCATTTT. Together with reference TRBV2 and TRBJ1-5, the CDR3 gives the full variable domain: EPEVTQTPSHQVTQMGQEVILRCVPISNHLYFYWYRQILGQKVEFLVSFYNNEISEKSEIFDDQFSVERPDGSNFTLKIRSTKLEDSAMYFCASSENSEGKQHFGDGTRLSIL.

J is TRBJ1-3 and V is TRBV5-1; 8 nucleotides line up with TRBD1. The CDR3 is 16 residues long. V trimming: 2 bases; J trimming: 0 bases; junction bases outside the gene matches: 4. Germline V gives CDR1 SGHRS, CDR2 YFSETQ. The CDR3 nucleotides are TGCGCCAGCAGCTTAGGACAGGGAACCTCTGGAAACACCATATATTTT. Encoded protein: CASSLGQGTSGNTIYF.

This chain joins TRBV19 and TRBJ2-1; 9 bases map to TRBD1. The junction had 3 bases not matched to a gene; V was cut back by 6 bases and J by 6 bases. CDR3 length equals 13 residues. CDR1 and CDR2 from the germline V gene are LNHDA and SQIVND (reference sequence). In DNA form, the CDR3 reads TGTGCCAGTAGGATGACAGGGGGCAATGAGCAGTTCTTC. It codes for CASRMTGGNEQFF.

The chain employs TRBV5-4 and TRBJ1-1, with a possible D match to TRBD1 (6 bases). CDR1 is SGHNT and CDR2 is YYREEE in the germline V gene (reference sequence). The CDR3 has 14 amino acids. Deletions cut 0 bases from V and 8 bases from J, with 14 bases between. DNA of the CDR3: TGTGCCAGCAGCTTGGGACAGGCGGCTGGAGAAGCTTTCTTT. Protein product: CASSLGQAAGEAFF.

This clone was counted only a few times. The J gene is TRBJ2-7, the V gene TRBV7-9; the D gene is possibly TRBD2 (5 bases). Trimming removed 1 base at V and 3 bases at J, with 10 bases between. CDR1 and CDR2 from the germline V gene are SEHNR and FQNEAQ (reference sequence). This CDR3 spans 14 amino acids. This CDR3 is CASSLGGLSYEQYF. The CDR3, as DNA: TGTGCCAGCAGCTTAGGTGGACTGAGCTACGAGCAGTACTTC.

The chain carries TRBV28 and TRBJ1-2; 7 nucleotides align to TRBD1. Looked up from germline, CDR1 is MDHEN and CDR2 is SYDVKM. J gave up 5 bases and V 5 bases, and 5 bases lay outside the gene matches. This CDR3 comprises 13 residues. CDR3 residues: CASSGTAQYGYTF. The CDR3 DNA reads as TGTGCCAGCAGTGGGACAGCGCAGTATGGCTACACCTTC.

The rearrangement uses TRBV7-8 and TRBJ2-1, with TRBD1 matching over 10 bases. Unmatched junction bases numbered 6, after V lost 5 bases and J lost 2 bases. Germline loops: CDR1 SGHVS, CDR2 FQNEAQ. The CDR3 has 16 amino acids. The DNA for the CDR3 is TGTGCCAGCAGCGACCACGGACAGGGGGCCTACAATGAGCAGTTCTTC. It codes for CASSDHGQGAYNEQFF.

CDR3 bases: TGTGCCAGTAGTCCGGGACTGCGCGACCCCGGGGAGCTGTTTTTT. It codes for CASSPGLRDPGELFF. The chain employs TRBV19 and TRBJ2-2; D might be TRBD2 (6 bases). V lost 5 bases and J 6 bases, leaving 16 bases between the germline ends. This CDR3 spans 15 amino acids. Germline V gene sequence: CDR1 LNHDA, CDR2 SQIVND (reference sequence).

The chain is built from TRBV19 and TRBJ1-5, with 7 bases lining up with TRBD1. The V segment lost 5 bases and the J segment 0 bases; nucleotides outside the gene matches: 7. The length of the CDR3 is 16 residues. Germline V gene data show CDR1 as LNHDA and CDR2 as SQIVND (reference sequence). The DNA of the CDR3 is TGTGCCAGTAGTGCTCGGGACAGTTATAGCAATCAGCCCCAGCATTTT. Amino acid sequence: CASSARDSYSNQPQHF.

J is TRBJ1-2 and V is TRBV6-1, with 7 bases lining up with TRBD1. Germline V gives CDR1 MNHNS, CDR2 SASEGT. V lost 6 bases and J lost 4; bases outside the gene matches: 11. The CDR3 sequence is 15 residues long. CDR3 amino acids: CASRKQGKTAYGYTF. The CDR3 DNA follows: TGTGCCAGCAGAAAACAGGGGAAGACGGCCTATGGCTACACCTTC.

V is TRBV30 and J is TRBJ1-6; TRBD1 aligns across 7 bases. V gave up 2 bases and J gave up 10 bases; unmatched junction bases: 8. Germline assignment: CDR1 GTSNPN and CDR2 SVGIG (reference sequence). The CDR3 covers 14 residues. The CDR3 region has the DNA TGTGCCTGGAGTCTTTTCGGACAGGACTCACCCCTCCACTTT. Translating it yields CAWSLFGQDSPLHF.

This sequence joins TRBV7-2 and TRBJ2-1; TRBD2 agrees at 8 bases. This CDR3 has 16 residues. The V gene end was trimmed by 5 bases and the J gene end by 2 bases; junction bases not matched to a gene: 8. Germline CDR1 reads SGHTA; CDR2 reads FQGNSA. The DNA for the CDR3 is TGTGCCAGCAGCGGGTGGCCTAGCGGGCCCTACAATGAGCAGTTCTTC. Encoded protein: CASSGWPSGPYNEQFF.

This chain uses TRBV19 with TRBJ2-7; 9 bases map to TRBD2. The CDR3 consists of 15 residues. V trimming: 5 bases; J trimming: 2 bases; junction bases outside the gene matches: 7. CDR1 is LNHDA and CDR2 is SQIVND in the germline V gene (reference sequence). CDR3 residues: CASSAPSGVTYEQYF. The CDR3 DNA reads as TGTGCCAGTAGTGCTCCTAGCGGGGTTACCTACGAGCAGTACTTC. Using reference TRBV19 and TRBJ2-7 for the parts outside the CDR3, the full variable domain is DGGITQSPKYLFRKEGQNVTLSCEQNLNHDAMYWYRQDPGQGLRLIYYSQIVNDFQKGDIAEGYSVSREKKESFPLTVTSAQKNPTAFYLCASSAPSGVTYEQYFGPGTRLTVT.

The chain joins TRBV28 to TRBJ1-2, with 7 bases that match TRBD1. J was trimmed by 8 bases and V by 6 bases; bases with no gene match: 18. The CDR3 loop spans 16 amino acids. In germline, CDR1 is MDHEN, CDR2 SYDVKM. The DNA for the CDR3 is TGTGCCAGCAGGAGTACCCAGTCGACAGGGTTTGAAGGCTACACCTTC. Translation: CASRSTQSTGFEGYTF.

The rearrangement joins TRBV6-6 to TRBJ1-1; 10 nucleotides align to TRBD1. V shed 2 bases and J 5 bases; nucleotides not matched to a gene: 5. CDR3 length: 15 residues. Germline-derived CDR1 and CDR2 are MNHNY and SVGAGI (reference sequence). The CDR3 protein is CASSYVDRGLTEAFF. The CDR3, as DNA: TGTGCCAGCAGTTACGTCGACAGGGGGCTTACTGAAGCTTTCTTT.

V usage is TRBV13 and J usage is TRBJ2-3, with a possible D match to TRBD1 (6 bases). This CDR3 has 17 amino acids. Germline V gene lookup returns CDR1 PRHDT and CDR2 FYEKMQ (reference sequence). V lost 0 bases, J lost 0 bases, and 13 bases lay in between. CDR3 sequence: CASSLGTGGPSTDTQYF. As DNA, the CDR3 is TGTGCCAGCAGCTTAGGGACAGGTGGTCCTAGCACAGATACGCAGTATTTT.

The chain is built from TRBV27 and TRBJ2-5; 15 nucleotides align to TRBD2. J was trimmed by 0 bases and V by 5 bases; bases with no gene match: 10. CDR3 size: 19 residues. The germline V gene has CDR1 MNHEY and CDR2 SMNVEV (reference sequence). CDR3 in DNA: TGTGCCAGCAGTCGAGGGCCCGGGACTAGCGGGAGGTACCAAGAGACCCAGTACTTC. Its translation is CASSRGPGTSGRYQETQYF.

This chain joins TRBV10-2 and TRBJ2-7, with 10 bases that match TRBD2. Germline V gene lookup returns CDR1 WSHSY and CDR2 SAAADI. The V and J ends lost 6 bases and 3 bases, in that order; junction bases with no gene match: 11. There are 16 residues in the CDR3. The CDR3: CASRLLAGATDYEQYF. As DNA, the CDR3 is TGCGCCAGCAGGCTTCTAGCGGGGGCCACTGACTACGAGCAGTACTTC.

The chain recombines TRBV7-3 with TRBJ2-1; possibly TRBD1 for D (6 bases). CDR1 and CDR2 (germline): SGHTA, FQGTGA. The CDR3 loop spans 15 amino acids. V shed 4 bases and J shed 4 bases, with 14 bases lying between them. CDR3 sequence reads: CASSSPGQSYNEQFF. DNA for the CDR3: TGTGCCAGCAGCTCCCCCGGACAGTCATACAATGAGCAGTTCTTC. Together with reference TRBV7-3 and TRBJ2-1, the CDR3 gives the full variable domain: GAGVSQTPSNKVTEKGKYVELRCDPISGHTALYWYRQSLGQGPEFLIYFQGTGAADDSGLPNDRFFAVRPEGSVSTLKIQRTERGDSAVYLCASSSPGQSYNEQFFGPGTRLTVL.

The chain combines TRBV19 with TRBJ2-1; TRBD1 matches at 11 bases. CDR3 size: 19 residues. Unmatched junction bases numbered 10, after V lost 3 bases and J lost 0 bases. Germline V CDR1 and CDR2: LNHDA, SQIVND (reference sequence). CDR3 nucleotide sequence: TGTGCCAGTAGTATGGACAGGGGGCCCTTCCAGAGCTCCTACAATGAGCAGTTCTTC. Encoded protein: CASSMDRGPFQSSYNEQFF.

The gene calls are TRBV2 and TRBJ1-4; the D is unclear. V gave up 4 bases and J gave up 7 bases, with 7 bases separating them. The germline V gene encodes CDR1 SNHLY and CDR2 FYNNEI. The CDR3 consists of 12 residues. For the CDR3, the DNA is TGTGCCAGCAGTGTGGCAGGTGAAAAACTGTTTTTT. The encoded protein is CASSVAGEKLFF.

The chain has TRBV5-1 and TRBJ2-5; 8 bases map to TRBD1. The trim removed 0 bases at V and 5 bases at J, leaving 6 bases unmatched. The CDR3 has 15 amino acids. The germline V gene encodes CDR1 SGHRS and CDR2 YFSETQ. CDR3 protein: CASSLGTGRGETQYF. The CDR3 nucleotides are TGCGCCAGCAGCTTGGGGACAGGGAGAGGGGAGACCCAGTACTTC.

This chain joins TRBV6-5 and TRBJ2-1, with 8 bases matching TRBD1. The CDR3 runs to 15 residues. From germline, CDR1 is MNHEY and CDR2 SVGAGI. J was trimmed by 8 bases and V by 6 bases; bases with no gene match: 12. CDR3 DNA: TGTGCCAGCAGCCGGGGACAGGAGGGGTTCTATGAGCAGTTCTTC. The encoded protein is CASSRGQEGFYEQFF.

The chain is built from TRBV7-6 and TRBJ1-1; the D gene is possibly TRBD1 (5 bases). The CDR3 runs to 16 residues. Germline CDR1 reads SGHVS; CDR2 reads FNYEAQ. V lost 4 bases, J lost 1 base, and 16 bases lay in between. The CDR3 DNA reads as TGTGCCAGCAGCTCCAGTCCCCCGGGGGGGAACACTGAAGCTTTCTTT. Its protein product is CASSSSPPGGNTEAFF.